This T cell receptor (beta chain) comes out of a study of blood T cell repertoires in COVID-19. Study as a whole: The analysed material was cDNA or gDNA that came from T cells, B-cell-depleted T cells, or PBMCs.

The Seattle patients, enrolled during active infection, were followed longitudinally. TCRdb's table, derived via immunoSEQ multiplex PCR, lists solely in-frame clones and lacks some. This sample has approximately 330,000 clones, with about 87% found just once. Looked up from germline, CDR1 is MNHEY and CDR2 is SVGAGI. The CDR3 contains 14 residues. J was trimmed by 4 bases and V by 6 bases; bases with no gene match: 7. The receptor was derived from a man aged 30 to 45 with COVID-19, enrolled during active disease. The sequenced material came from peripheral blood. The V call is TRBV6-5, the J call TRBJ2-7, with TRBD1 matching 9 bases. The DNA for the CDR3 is TGTGCCAGCAGCTTATCGGGACAGGGTTACGAGCAGTACTTC. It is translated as CASSLSGQGYEQYF.